This T cell receptor (beta chain) emerged from a study of blood T cell repertoires in COVID-19. Study-wide background: COVID-19 samples collected from the United States, Italy and Spain covered acute and convalescent phases. PBMCs, B-cell-depleted T cells, or T cells were the source of the cDNA or gDNA that made up the material.

The germline V gene encodes CDR1 MNHEY and CDR2 SVGEGT. This CDR3 region has 13 residues. J lost 8 bases, V lost 4 bases, and 4 bases had no gene match. Per the original data handling: Researchers report that nucleated cell counts were estimated from reference gene primer amplification. The repertoire was sequenced with immunoSEQ multiplex PCR; TCRdb's copy has only in-frame clones and lacks some. That table furnishes V, J and clone size, whereas the DNA furnished D and trimming. Of 220,000 or so clones in the sample, about four fifths were seen once. Which cohort a participant joined came from the clinical history participants gave.

The chain carries TRBV6-2 or TRBV6-3 and TRBJ1-2, with 10 bases identical to TRBD1. Sequencing input: PBMCs or T cells enriched from blood (not recorded which). The sequence derives from a woman aged 40 to 50 with acute COVID-19. The CDR3 loop reads CASSFSTGGGYTF. For the CDR3, the DNA is TGTGCCAGCAGTTTTTCGACAGGGGGCGGCTACACCTTC.